This T cell receptor beta chain was documented in a study of cytomegalovirus exposure and HLA in healthy donors. There are 15 residues in the CDR3. Losses at the gene ends were 3 bases for V and 6 bases for J; bases not matched to a gene: 4. CDR1 and CDR2 from the germline V gene are MDHEN and SYDVKM. Regarding the study as a whole: Rare TCR sequences predominated, though certain public TCRs were found in many donors.

Researchers ran the PCR with 60 Vbeta and 13 Jbeta primers. The assay was immunoSEQ multiplex PCR, and TCRdb's table has in-frame clones only and misses some. The table lists under 200,000 clones, roughly 80% of them singletons. Turning to this clone: Its antigen remains unidentified.

This receptor was identified in a middle-aged woman in good health and CMV-seronegative. V is TRBV28 and J is TRBJ1-5; 11 bases are shared with TRBD1. Sample: PBMCs. In DNA form, the CDR3 reads TGTGCCAGCAGTTTGCGGGGACAGGGGGTTCAGCCCCAGCATTTT. Encoded protein: CASSLRGQGVQPQHF.